This TCR beta chain was recorded in a study of response to subunit inactivated influenza vaccine. Trimming removed 2 bases at V and 7 bases at J, with 10 bases between. Germline-derived CDR1 and CDR2 are MNHEY and SVGEGT. The CDR3 contains 13 residues. General study results and limits: That few new T cells are recruited by each seasonal influenza vaccination was the authors' suggestion.

From the RT-PCR reads, TCRdb called clonotypes with MiXCR, one entry per CDR3 protein. This table holds approximately 290,000 distinct CDR3 sequences, over 20% found once. About this clonotype: Its antigen remains unknown.

The sequencing here drew on PBMCs from blood, taken approximately 20 months after vaccination. The receptor comes from a man aged 50-75 years who received an inactivated influenza vaccine. This chain uses TRBV6-2 or TRBV6-3 with TRBJ2-3, with D possibly called TRBD1 or TRBD2 (5 bases each). CDR3 nucleotide sequence: TGTGCCAGCAGTTACCTAGGGACGTATACGCAGTATTTT. This gives the protein CASSYLGTYTQYF.